The entry below gives a single T cell receptor (beta chain) sequence along with its context. CDR3 length: 17 amino acids. The V end was cut by 0 bases, the J end by 2 bases, with 17 bases between. These data originate in a study of blood T cell repertoires in COVID-19. The method was immunoSEQ multiplex PCR; TCRdb's version includes in-frame clones alone and lacks a portion of them. The repertoire holds some 240,000 clones, about 86% seen once, with around 3.6% in the top ten. The source material was PBMCs or T cells enriched from blood (not recorded which). The chain uses TRBV5-3 and TRBJ1-1; D gene ambiguous. TRBV5-3 is an ORF, with its function uncertain. This TCR came from a man in his forties or fifties who had recovered from COVID-19. The CDR3 spells CARSLGRPQSRNTEAFF. The CDR3 DNA follows: TGTGCCAGAAGCTTGGGCAGGCCGCAATCCCGTAACACTGAAGCTTTCTTT.